This T cell receptor beta chain was captured in a study of human T cells and chemical hapten exposure. Overall study: An approximately 2 cm by approximately 2 cm inner upper arm patch received 2% DPC for sensitization.

TCRdb re-derived calls from the RACE reads in MiXCR, one entry per CDR3 protein. The table has a few hundred thousand distinct CDR3 sequences, roughly 8.9% seen once. Time point given: pre-sensitization, week 0. Described treatment: therapeutic diphenylcyclopropenone sensitization with weekly scalp DPC. Donation of samples came from alopecia patients who were 18 to 70 years old and suitable for DPC. This CDR3 spans 12 amino acids. The V gene's germline CDR1 is SEHNR and CDR2 FQNEAQ (reference sequence). Trimming shortened V by 6 bases and J by 5 bases, and 9 bases separated the two germline ends. The chain is built from TRBV7-9 and TRBJ2-3, with a tentative D call TRBD2 (6 bases). This specimen consisted of whole blood, obtained in connection with sensitization to the hapten diphenylcyclopropenone (DPC). This receptor was obtained from a woman between 40 and 50 years old with alopecia areata. Some clones in this sample may be carry-over from other donors' samples. The CDR3 loop is CASSRRGDTQYF. As DNA, the CDR3 is TGTGCCAGCAGTCGGAGGGGAGATACGCAGTATTTT.